This T cell receptor beta chain was recovered during a study of T cell changes during pregnancy in multiple sclerosis. The protocol was immunoSEQ multiplex PCR, while the TCRdb copy is restricted to in-frame clones and leaves out a portion. The sample contains tens of thousands of clones, approximately 94% of which appear only once. The length of the CDR3 is 15 residues. With 0 bases removed from V and 0 bases from J, the gap between germline ends came to 8 bases. Germline assignment: CDR1 SGHKS and CDR2 YYEKEE (reference sequence). The sample was CD8+ T cells from peripheral blood mononuclear cells, taken in the second trimester of pregnancy. J is TRBJ2-3 and V is TRBV5-5, with a weak D call TRBD2 (5 bases). The TCR comes from a female donor with multiple sclerosis, enrolled in a pregnancy study. CDR3 sequence (DNA): TGTGCCAGCAGCTTGGGACTAACTAGCACAGATACGCAGTATTTT. Translation: CASSLGLTSTDTQYF.